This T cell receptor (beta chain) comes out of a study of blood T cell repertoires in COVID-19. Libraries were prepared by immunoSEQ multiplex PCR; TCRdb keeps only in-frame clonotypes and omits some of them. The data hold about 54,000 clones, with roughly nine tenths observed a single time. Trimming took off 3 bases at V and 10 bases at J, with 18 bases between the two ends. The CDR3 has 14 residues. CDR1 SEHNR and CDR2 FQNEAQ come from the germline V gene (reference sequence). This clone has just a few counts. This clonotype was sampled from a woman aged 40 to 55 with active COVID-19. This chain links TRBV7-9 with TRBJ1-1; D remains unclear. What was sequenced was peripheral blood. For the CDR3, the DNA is TGTGCCAGCAGCTTGCTTTCGGAATCTCGCGGAGCTTTCTTT. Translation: CASSLLSESRGAFF.